Only a few counts were recorded for the clone carrying this T cell receptor (beta chain). The data derive from a study of technical replicates of blood from four donors. The data were produced by immunoSEQ multiplex PCR, yet TCRdb's version contains in-frame clones alone and is incomplete. The data hold around 80,000 clones, with 89% observed a single time. V lost 4 bases and J 7 bases, leaving 4 bases between the germline ends. The CDR3 length is 10 residues. The germline V gene encodes CDR1 SNHLY and CDR2 FYNNEI. V gene TRBV2 combines with J gene TRBJ1-2; no clear D. This receptor was obtained from a human donor in good health. Sequencing was done on a sample of T cells isolated from PBMCs. The CDR3 sequence is CASSAGGYTF. Written as DNA, the CDR3 is TGTGCCAGCAGTGCAGGTGGCTACACCTTC. Together with reference TRBV2 and TRBJ1-2, the CDR3 gives the full variable domain: EPEVTQTPSHQVTQMGQEVILRCVPISNHLYFYWYRQILGQKVEFLVSFYNNEISEKSEIFDDQFSVERPDGSNFTLKIRSTKLEDSAMYFCASSAGGYTFGSGTRLTVV.